Shown below are 30 T cell receptor beta chains from a single sample sequenced in a study of control samples from healthy donors and cancer patients (dated by TCRdb to about 2020). Libraries were prepared through the immunoSEQ multiplex PCR assay. The source is immuneACCESS, and TCRdb retained only in-frame sequences with V and J called. Part of the clones is not carried over; for the studies checked, unresolved V genes explain less than half of this, and the remainder is unexplained. For this sample there are some 94,000 clones; 86% appear just once. 1.3% of the sample is taken by the ten largest. The specimen was blood. These receptors were taken from a woman in her fifties or sixties in good health.

This chain joins TRBV5-1 and TRBJ2-1; D is possibly TRBD1 (5 bases). This CDR3 region has 14 residues. With 0 bases removed from V and 5 bases from J, the gap between germline ends came to 9 bases. CDR1 is SGHRS, CDR2 YFSETQ, per germline. CDR3 coding DNA: TGCGCCAGCAGCTTGGAGGGGTTTGACAATGAGCAGTTCTTC. Encoded protein: CASSLEGFDNEQFF.

J is TRBJ1-4 and V is TRBV18; D not certain. This CDR3 has 17 amino acids. Germline CDR1 reads KGHSH; CDR2 reads LQKENI. V gave up 3 bases and J gave up 0 bases, with 14 bases separating them. This chain's CDR3 is CASSPPMQSSTNEKLFF. The CDR3 coding sequence is TGTGCCAGCTCACCTCCGATGCAGAGTTCAACTAATGAAAAACTGTTTTTT.

In DNA form, the CDR3 reads TGTGCCAGCAGCTTAGGGACAGGTGCACAATATACGCAGTATTTT. Translating gives CASSLGTGAQYTQYF. The rearrangement links TRBV11-3 to TRBJ2-3; 7 bases align to TRBD1. After removal of 1 base from V and 7 bases from J, the junction contained 8 bases not matched to a gene. CDR3 length equals 15 residues. Germline V CDR1 and CDR2: SGHNT, YENEEA.

The chain carries TRBV10-3 and TRBJ2-1, with D possibly being TRBD1 or TRBD2 (5 bases each). This CDR3 has 17 residues. V lost 2 bases and J 5 bases, leaving 19 bases between the germline ends. Per germline, CDR1 ENHRY and CDR2 SYGVKD. CDR3 nucleotides: TGTGCCATCAGTGAGCCAAGGGTACGGGGCGGAGACAATGAGCAGTTCTTC. Residues: CAISEPRVRGGDNEQFF.

This chain uses TRBV11-2 with TRBJ1-4; 10 positions agree with TRBD1. Germline V gene lookup returns CDR1 SGHAT and CDR2 FQNNGV. The CDR3 covers 16 residues. J gave up 7 bases and V 3 bases, and 8 bases lay outside the gene matches. The CDR3 is CASSLGTGDTGEKLFF. In DNA, the CDR3 is TGTGCCAGCAGCTTGGGGACAGGGGACACGGGTGAAAAACTGTTTTTT.

The genes are TRBV10-3 and TRBJ1-2; possible D gene TRBD1, 6 bases. The CDR3 has 14 amino acids. V was pared by 2 bases and J by 0 bases, with 7 bases between. CDR1 is ENHRY, CDR2 SYGVKD, per germline. CDR3 sequence reads: CAISEGTTNYGYTF. The CDR3 coding sequence is TGTGCCATCAGTGAGGGGACAACTAACTATGGCTACACCTTC.

This rearrangement joins TRBV6-2 or TRBV6-3 to TRBJ1-1; 7 nucleotides line up with TRBD1. Trimming cost V 2 bases and J 7 bases; bases outside gene matches: 16. Germline lookup yields CDR1 MNHEY and CDR2 SVGEGT. The CDR3 is made up of 17 amino acids. The CDR3 reads CASSYRTGTRWNYEAFF. The CDR3 DNA is TGTGCCAGCAGTTACCGGACAGGAACGCGCTGGAACTATGAAGCTTTCTTT.

The V gene is TRBV3-1 (or the pseudogene TRBV3-2), the J gene TRBJ2-1; possible D gene TRBD2, 6 bases. The germline V gene has CDR1 LGHDT and CDR2 YNNKEL (reference sequence). The CDR3 runs 16 residues. Trimming took 7 bases from V and 3 from J, leaving 19 bases between them. The CDR3 region is CASTPLGGNSYNEQFF. DNA for the CDR3: TGTGCCAGCACCCCCCTTGGCGGGAACAGCTACAATGAGCAGTTCTTC.

The chain couples TRBV25-1 to TRBJ2-7, with D possibly being TRBD1 (6 bases). V lost 1 base and J lost 11, with 24 bases in between. CDR1 is MGHDK and CDR2 is SYGVNS in the germline V gene. The CDR3 has 16 residues. The CDR3 DNA is TGTGCCAGCAGTGAATTTGACGGAGGCAGGGGCCCTAGGGAGTACTTC. This gives the protein CASSEFDGGRGPREYF.

The chain has TRBV9 and TRBJ1-6; D unresolved. The CDR3 spans 13 residues. Germline CDR1 is SGDLS and CDR2 is YYNGEE. V was clipped by 3 bases and J by 9 bases, with 10 bases between them. CDR3 in DNA: TGTGCCAGCAGCGAAAACAGCCGTTCACCCCTCCACTTT. Protein sequence: CASSENSRSPLHF.

This clone has just one count. The chain employs TRBV5-4 and TRBJ2-1; D is uncertain. Germline assignment: CDR1 SGHNT and CDR2 YYREEE (reference sequence). CDR3 length: 12 residues. V dropped 4 bases and J dropped 9 bases, with 11 bases sitting between them. CDR3 sequence reads: CASSPSGLEQFF. The CDR3 DNA reads as TGTGCCAGCAGCCCCAGTGGTCTTGAGCAGTTCTTC.

The count of this clone is one. The V call is TRBV7-8, the J call TRBJ2-5, with 14 positions matching TRBD2. J lost 4 bases, V lost 5 bases, and 15 bases had no gene match. Germline CDR1 is SGHVS and CDR2 is FQNEAQ. The CDR3 length is 19 residues. CDR3: CASSPGLAGDRRSLETQYF. CDR3 DNA sequence: TGTGCCAGCAGCCCGGGACTAGCGGGAGATCGGAGGTCCTTAGAGACCCAGTACTTC.

Comments on this clone: This CDR3 fails to terminate in the conserved phenylalanine or tryptophan, so it likely reflects a read error. The V gene is TRBV2, the J gene TRBJ1-6; D uncertain. The germline V gene has CDR1 SNHLY and CDR2 FYNNEI. With 4 bases removed from V and 3 bases from J, the gap between germline ends came to 7 bases. The CDR3 has 14 amino acids. The chain's CDR3 is CASSVEGYNSPLHL. In DNA form, the CDR3 reads TGTGCCAGCAGTGTGGAGGGCTATAATTCACCCCTCCACCTT.

The chain combines TRBV28 with TRBJ2-5; 12 nucleotides align to TRBD1. The CDR3 runs to 14 residues. CDR1 is MDHEN and CDR2 is SYDVKM in the germline V gene. With 8 bases clipped from V and 4 bases from J, the junction kept 5 bases outside the gene matches. The CDR3 nucleotides are TGTGCCAGCCACCGGGACAGGGGGCGAGAGACCCAGTACTTC. Protein sequence: CASHRDRGRETQYF.

The DNA for the CDR3 is TGTGCCAGCAGCCAAGGGGGGGGGAGCTACGAGCAGTACTTC. It translates to CASSQGGGSYEQYF. The chain joins TRBV3-1 (or the pseudogene TRBV3-2) to TRBJ2-7; TRBD2 matches at 7 bases. V was clipped by 1 base and J by 3 bases; unmatched bases: 3. The CDR3 runs 14 residues. Germline-derived CDR1 and CDR2 are LGHDT and YNNKEL (reference sequence).

Written as DNA, the CDR3 is TGTGCCAGCAGCCAAGCGAGACAGGGGAGTGAGTACAATGAGCAGTTCTTC. Its protein product is CASSQARQGSEYNEQFF. The gene calls are TRBV4-2 and TRBJ2-1, with 8 bases fitting TRBD1. Germline V gene lookup returns CDR1 LGHNA and CDR2 YNFKEQ. CDR3 size: 17 residues. The J segment lost 4 bases and the V segment lost 1 base, leaving 9 bases of the junction unmatched.

V usage is TRBV7-9 and J usage is TRBJ2-7; D unclear. Germline V gives CDR1 SEHNR, CDR2 FQNEAQ (reference sequence). The CDR3 runs to 15 residues. Trimming removed 3 bases from V and 2 bases from J, with 14 bases in between. CDR3 coding DNA: TGTGCCAGCAGCTTGGACCTAACAGTCACCTACGAGCAGTACTTC. Translating it yields CASSLDLTVTYEQYF. The variable domain in full, with the rest retrieved from reference TRBV7-9 and TRBJ2-7, is DTGVSQNPRHKITKRGQNVTFRCDPISEHNRLYWYRQTLGQGPEFLTYFQNEAQLEKSRLLSDRFSAERPKGSFSTLEIQRTEQGDSAMYLCASSLDLTVTYEQYFGPGTRLTVT.

The rearrangement joins TRBV7-2 to TRBJ1-5; D remains unclear. V dropped 1 base and J dropped 3 bases, with 7 bases sitting between them. The CDR3 loop spans 14 amino acids. Looked up from germline, CDR1 is SGHTA and CDR2 is FQGNSA. The CDR3 loop reads CASSLGRNNQPQHF. CDR3 DNA sequence: TGTGCCAGCAGCTTAGGACGGAACAATCAGCCCCAGCATTTT.

V gene TRBV15 combines with J gene TRBJ2-3; TRBD1 matches 8 bases. CDR1 and CDR2 (germline): LNHNV, YYDKDF (reference sequence). V shed 7 bases, J shed 2 bases, and the junction held 11 bases outside the gene matches. The CDR3 is made up of 16 amino acids. CDR3 DNA sequence: TGTGCCACCACCTTGGGAACAGGGGGGCTCACAGATACGCAGTATTTT. Translation: CATTLGTGGLTDTQYF.

J is TRBJ1-4 and V is TRBV7-6; no reliable D call. Germline CDR1 reads SGHVS; CDR2 reads FNYEAQ. This CDR3 has 17 residues. V was cut by 5 bases and J by 0 bases, with 16 bases left in between. For the CDR3, the DNA is TGTGCCAGCAGCCCCCCGGGCCGTTTTGCAACTAATGAAAAACTGTTTTTT. Its translation: CASSPPGRFATNEKLFF.

The gene calls are TRBV6-6 and TRBJ2-7; 9 nucleotides align to TRBD1. V dropped 5 bases and J dropped 6; count of bases not matched to a gene: 17. The CDR3 length is 17 residues. Germline values: CDR1 MNHNY, CDR2 SVGAGI (reference sequence). CDR3 sequence reads: CASSPSYPGQGMPEQYF. The CDR3 DNA reads TGTGCCAGCAGTCCTTCGTATCCGGGACAGGGTATGCCCGAGCAGTACTTC.

The V gene is TRBV5-1, the J gene TRBJ2-3, with 14 bases lining up with TRBD2. J lost 1 base, V lost 2 bases, and 3 bases had no gene match. Germline lookup yields CDR1 SGHRS and CDR2 YFSETQ. The CDR3 loop spans 17 amino acids. The CDR3 DNA reads as TGCGCCAGCAGCTTCGGGACTAGCGGGGGCCGCACAGATACGCAGTATTTT. This codes for CASSFGTSGGRTDTQYF.

This chain uses TRBV11-3 with TRBJ2-1, with TRBD2 identical over 8 bases. The CDR3 runs to 15 residues. J was trimmed by 5 bases and V by 5 bases; bases with no gene match: 8. CDR1 and CDR2 (germline): SGHNT, YENEEA. CDR3 sequence reads: CASSPHQGLDNEQFF. The DNA for the CDR3 is TGTGCCAGCAGCCCGCACCAGGGACTAGACAATGAGCAGTTCTTC.

This chain uses TRBV12-3 or TRBV12-4 with TRBJ1-5; weak D call: TRBD1 (5 bases). The CDR3 sequence is 11 residues long. V shed 6 bases and J shed 15 bases, with 15 bases lying between them. The CDR3 here is CASSPGRARHF. The CDR3 DNA is TGTGCCAGCAGCCCAGGGAGGGCCCGGCATTTT.

The J gene is TRBJ1-1, the V gene TRBV28; D is unclear. The germline V gene has CDR1 MDHEN and CDR2 SYDVKM. This CDR3 spans 14 amino acids. The V gene lost 8 bases and the J gene lost 8 bases, with 21 bases spanning the gap. DNA for the CDR3: TGTGCCAGCTATTCGGTGGGCGCGGGCCGAGAAGCTTTCTTT. It codes for CASYSVGAGREAFF.

The chain joins TRBV11-1 to TRBJ2-4, with TRBD2 as a possible D gene (5 bases). Trimming removed 5 bases from V and 6 bases from J, with 17 bases in between. In germline, CDR1 is SGHAT, CDR2 FQDESV (reference sequence). The CDR3 contains 15 residues. CDR3 amino acids: CASSQSGGLGNIQYF. CDR3 bases: TGTGCCAGCAGCCAGTCCGGCGGGCTGGGAAACATTCAGTACTTC.

This clone was seen more than once but under ten times. This chain joins TRBV9 and TRBJ1-1; 12 bases are shared with TRBD1. Germline V gene data show CDR1 as SGDLS and CDR2 as YYNGEE. J was trimmed by 5 bases and V by 3 bases; bases with no gene match: 5. The CDR3 spans 15 residues. Here the CDR3 reads CASSGGTGGRTEAFF. The CDR3 nucleotides read TGTGCCAGCAGCGGAGGGACAGGGGGCCGTACTGAAGCTTTCTTT.

The rearrangement links TRBV18 to TRBJ1-4, with D hard to call. The germline V gene encodes CDR1 KGHSH and CDR2 LQKENI. The V end lost 4 bases, the J end lost 0 bases, and 6 bases lay between the germline ends. CDR3 length: 14 residues. CDR3 in DNA: TGTGCCAGCTCACTCTCAGCAACTAATGAAAAACTGTTTTTT. Encoded protein: CASSLSATNEKLFF.

This clone occurred once. This chain joins TRBV28 and TRBJ1-1; TRBD1 might be the D (5 bases). The V gene's germline CDR1 is MDHEN and CDR2 SYDVKM. The V end was cut by 3 bases, the J end by 0 bases, with 14 bases between. The CDR3 runs 16 residues. The CDR3 DNA sequence: TGTGCCAGCAGTTTTCGGGGCGCGTGGATGAACACTGAAGCTTTCTTT. Translated: CASSFRGAWMNTEAFF.

V gene TRBV2 combines with J gene TRBJ1-2; 9 positions match TRBD1. V shed 4 bases and J 4 bases; nucleotides not matched to a gene: 4. Germline values: CDR1 SNHLY, CDR2 FYNNEI. The CDR3 extends over 14 amino acids. The CDR3 is CASSGQGQGYGYTF. In DNA, the CDR3 is TGTGCCAGCAGTGGCCAGGGACAGGGCTATGGCTACACCTTC.